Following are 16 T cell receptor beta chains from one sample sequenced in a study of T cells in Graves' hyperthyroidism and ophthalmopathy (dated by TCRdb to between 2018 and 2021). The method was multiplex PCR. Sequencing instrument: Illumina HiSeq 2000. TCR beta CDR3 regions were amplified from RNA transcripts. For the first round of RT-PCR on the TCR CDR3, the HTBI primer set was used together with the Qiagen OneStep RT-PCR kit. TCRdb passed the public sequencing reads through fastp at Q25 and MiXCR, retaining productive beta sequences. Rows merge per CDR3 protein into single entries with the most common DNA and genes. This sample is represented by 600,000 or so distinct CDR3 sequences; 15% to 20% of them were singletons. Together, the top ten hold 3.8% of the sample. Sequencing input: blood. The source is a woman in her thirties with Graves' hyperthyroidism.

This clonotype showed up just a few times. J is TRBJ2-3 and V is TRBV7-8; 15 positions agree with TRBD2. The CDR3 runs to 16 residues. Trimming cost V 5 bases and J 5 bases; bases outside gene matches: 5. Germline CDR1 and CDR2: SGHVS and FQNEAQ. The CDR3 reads CASSGLAGGPGDTQYF. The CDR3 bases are TGTGCCAGCAGCGGACTAGCGGGAGGGCCGGGAGATACGCAGTATTTT.

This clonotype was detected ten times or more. The CDR3 region is CASTAGVFDTQYF. CDR3 DNA: TGCGCCAGCACCGCGGGAGTTTTCGATACGCAGTATTTT. This chain uses TRBV5-1 with TRBJ2-3; 7 bases align to TRBD2. The CDR3 runs 13 residues. Germline V gene lookup returns CDR1 SGHRS and CDR2 YFSETQ. The V gene end was trimmed by 6 bases and the J gene end by 6 bases; junction bases not matched to a gene: 7.

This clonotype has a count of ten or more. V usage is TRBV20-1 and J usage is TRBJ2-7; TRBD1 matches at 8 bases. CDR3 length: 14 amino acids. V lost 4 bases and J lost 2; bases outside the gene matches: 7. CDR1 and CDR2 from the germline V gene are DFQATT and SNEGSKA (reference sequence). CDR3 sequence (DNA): TGCAGTGCTACCAAAACAGGGGGGACCTACGAGCAGTACTTC. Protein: CSATKTGGTYEQYF.

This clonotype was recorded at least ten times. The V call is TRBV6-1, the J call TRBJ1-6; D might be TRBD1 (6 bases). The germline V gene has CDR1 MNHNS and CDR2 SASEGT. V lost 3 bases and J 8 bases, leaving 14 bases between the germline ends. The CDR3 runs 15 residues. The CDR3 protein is CASSEARGGYSPLHF. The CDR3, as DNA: TGTGCCAGCAGTGAGGCCAGGGGAGGTTATTCACCCCTCCACTTT.

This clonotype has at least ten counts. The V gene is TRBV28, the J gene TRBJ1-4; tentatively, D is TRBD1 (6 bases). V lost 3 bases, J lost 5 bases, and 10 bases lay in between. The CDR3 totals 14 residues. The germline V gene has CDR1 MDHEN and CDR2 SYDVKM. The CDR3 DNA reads TGTGCCAGCAGTTTTTCAGGGGTGAATGAAAAACTGTTTTTT. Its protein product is CASSFSGVNEKLFF.

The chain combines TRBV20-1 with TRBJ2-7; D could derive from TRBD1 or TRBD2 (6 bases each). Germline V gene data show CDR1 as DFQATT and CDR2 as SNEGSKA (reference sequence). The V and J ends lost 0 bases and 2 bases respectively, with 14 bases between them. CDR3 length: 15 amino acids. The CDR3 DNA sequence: TGCAGTGCTAGAGATTCGAGGGGGGCAGCCTACGAGCAGTACTTC. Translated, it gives CSARDSRGAAYEQYF.

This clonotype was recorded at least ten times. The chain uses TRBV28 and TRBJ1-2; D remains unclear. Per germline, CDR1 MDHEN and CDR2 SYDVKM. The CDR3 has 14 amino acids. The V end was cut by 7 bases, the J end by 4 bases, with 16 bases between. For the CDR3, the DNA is TGTGCCAGCACCCTGGTGGGGTTGCGCTATGGCTACACCTTC. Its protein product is CASTLVGLRYGYTF.

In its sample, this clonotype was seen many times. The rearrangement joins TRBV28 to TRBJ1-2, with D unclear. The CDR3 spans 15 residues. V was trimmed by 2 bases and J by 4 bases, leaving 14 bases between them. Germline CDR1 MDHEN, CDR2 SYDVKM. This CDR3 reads CASSLAGGLSYGYTF. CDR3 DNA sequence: TGTGCCAGCAGTTTAGCCGGCGGCCTTTCCTATGGCTACACCTTC.

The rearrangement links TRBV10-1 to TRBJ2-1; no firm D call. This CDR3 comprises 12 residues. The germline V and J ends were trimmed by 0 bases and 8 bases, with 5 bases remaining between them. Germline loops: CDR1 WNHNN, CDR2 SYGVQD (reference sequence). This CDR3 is CASSESWHEQFF. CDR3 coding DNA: TGCGCCAGCAGTGAGTCTTGGCATGAGCAGTTCTTC.

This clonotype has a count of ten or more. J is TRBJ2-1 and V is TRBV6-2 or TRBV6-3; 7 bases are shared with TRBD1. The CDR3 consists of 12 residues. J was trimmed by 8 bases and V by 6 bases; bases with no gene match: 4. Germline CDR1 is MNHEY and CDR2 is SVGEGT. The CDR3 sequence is CASRYRGYEQFF. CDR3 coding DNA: TGTGCCAGCAGATACAGGGGCTATGAGCAGTTCTTC.

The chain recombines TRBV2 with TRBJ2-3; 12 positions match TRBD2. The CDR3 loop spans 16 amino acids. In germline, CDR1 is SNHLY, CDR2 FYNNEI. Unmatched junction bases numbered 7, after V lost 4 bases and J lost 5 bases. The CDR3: CASSGRLAGEVDTQYF. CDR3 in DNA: TGTGCCAGCAGTGGGAGACTAGCGGGAGAGGTAGATACGCAGTATTTT.

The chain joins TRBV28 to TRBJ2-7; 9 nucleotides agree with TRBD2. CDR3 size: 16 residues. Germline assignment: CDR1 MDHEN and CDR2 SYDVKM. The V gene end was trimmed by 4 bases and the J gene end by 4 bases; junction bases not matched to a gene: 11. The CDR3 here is CASSSVGLAGRYEQYF. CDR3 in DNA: TGTGCCAGCAGTTCGGTTGGGCTAGCGGGGAGGTACGAGCAGTACTTC.

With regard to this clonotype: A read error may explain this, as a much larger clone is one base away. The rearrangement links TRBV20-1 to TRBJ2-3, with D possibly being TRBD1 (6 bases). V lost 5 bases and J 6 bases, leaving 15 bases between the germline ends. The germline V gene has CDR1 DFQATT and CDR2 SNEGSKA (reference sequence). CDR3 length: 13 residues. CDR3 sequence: CSASNTGTDTQYF. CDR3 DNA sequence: TGCAGTGCTTCTAATACAGGGACCGATACGCAGTATTTT.

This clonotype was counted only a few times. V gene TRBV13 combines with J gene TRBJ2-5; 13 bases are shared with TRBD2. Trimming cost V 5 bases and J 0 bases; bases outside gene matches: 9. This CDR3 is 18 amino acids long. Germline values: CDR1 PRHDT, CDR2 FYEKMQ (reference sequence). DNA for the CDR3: TGTGCCAGCAGCCTTGGACTAGCGGGAGATCGAAACCAAGAGACCCAGTACTTC. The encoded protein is CASSLGLAGDRNQETQYF. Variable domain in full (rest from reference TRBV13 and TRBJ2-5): AAGVIQSPRHLIKEKRETATLKCYPIPRHDTVYWYQQGPGQDPQFLISFYEKMQSDKGSIPDRFSAQQFSDYHSELNMSSLELGDSALYFCASSLGLAGDRNQETQYFGPGTRLLVL.

The CDR3 DNA follows: TGTGCCAGCAGCGTAGAAGGTACGGCTAGCGGAAACAATGAGCAGTTCTTC. Translated: CASSVEGTASGNNEQFF. The chain carries TRBV9 and TRBJ2-1; TRBD2 agrees at 7 bases. V lost 0 bases and J lost 5; bases outside the gene matches: 11. CDR1 and CDR2 from the germline V gene are SGDLS and YYNGEE. CDR3 length: 17 amino acids.

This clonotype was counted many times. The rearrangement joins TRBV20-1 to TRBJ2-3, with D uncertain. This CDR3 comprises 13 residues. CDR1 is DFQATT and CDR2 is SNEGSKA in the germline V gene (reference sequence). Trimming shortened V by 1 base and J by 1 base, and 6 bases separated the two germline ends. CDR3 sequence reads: CSARVPGTDTQYF. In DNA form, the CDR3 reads TGCAGTGCTAGAGTTCCCGGCACAGATACGCAGTATTTT.